This T cell receptor (beta chain) derives from a study of blood T cells in healthy people across ages. Findings and caveats of the study: Expanded clonotype shifts may have been confounded, as the donors had an unknown CMV status.

The CDR3 has 14 residues. The germline V gene has CDR1 MGHRA and CDR2 YSYEKL. The V end was cut by 4 bases, the J end by 6 bases, with 15 bases between. Combining a sample-barcoded 5' primer with a J-beta primer mix, a second PCR ran for about 7 to 11 cycles. TCRdb independently ran MiXCR on the 5' RACE reads; one entry per CDR3 protein. The table records some 1.8 million distinct CDR3 sequences, roughly two fifths of them present only once. Comments on this clonotype: Its antigen is not known.

The chain is built from TRBV4-1 and TRBJ1-2; D not resolved. This TCR came from a human donor in good health. The sequenced sample was blood. Here the CDR3 DNA reads TGCGCCAGCAGCCCGACGGAGCTCGCCGATGGCTACACCTTC. It codes for CASSPTELADGYTF.